Listed below are T cell receptor beta chains from one sample, sequenced in a study of blood T cells in healthy people across ages. TCRdb reprocessed the 5' RACE reads via MiXCR and lists one record per CDR3 protein. The repertoire includes some 900,000 distinct CDR3 sequences, 45% to 50% of them detected once, and roughly 12% sits in the top ten. Material for sequencing was blood. The receptors were gathered from a man aged 25 to 45 in good health. Each CDR3 is given with its conserved first and last residue. Fields, in order: CDR3 protein, V gene, J gene.

CDR3 protein: CASSVDRDTNEQFF
V gene: TRBV9
J gene: TRBJ2-1

CDR3 protein: CASSLDGSGGDTQYF
V gene: TRBV5-1
J gene: TRBJ2-3

CDR3 protein: CSARQNQETQYF
V gene: TRBV29-1
J gene: TRBJ2-5

CDR3 protein: CASNRDRVDLDEQFF
V gene: TRBV12-3/TRBV12-4
J gene: TRBJ2-1

CDR3 protein: CSASPLDGVINQPQHF
V gene: TRBV20-1
J gene: TRBJ1-5

CDR3 protein: CASSEGSWGSGANVLTF
V gene: TRBV6-1
J gene: TRBJ2-6

CDR3 protein: CASSSRDNSYERYF
V gene: TRBV28
J gene: TRBJ2-7

CDR3 protein: CASRSGQGDSGANVLTF
V gene: TRBV2
J gene: TRBJ2-6

CDR3 protein: CASRGTGADTQYF
V gene: TRBV27
J gene: TRBJ2-3

CDR3 protein: CASRVGGWNTEAFF
V gene: TRBV4-2
J gene: TRBJ1-1

CDR3 protein: CASSQEWGSTQYF
V gene: TRBV14
J gene: TRBJ2-4

CDR3 protein: CASSYPSAGGKNIQYF
V gene: TRBV6-2/TRBV6-3
J gene: NA

CDR3 protein: CASRGDQPQHF
V gene: TRBV12-3/TRBV12-4
J gene: TRBJ1-5

CDR3 protein: CASSQTTQGGLGNEQFF
V gene: TRBV4-1
J gene: TRBJ2-1

CDR3 protein: CASSPLGPMAGSNEQFF
V gene: TRBV4-2
J gene: TRBJ2-1

CDR3 protein: CASSLSGGLNYEQYF
V gene: TRBV7-2
J gene: NA

CDR3 protein: CASKEPDLSSYEQYF
V gene: TRBV2
J gene: TRBJ2-7